This T cell receptor (beta chain) was retrieved from a study of vaccination and CD4 T cells after COVID-19. Overall study: The study enrolled six male and four female convalescents, two of whom were Hispanic. Study-level points and caveats: Convalescent patients had a median about 90% of reactive clones appearing only post-vaccination. Convalescent patients had 304 of 307 vaccine-specific clones showing spike mono-reactivity.

The ends were cut back, 2 bases at V and 11 bases at J, with 12 bases in the middle. CDR1 and CDR2 (germline): SGHAT, FQNNGV. The CDR3 spans 12 residues. Sample treatment: roughly ten-day PBMC culture with coronavirus spike peptide pools or control peptides (ViraFEST assay). Notes on this clonotype: What it binds is not known.

CD4+ T cells that had been cultured provided DNA sequenced with the Oncomine TCR Beta short-read assay. After culture, CD4+ T cells served as the source for genomic DNA extraction. MiXCR, run by TCRdb on the PCR reads, gives a single entry per CDR3 protein. Among around 20,000 distinct CDR3 sequences listed, approximately 50% were seen once. Sequencing was carried out using CD4+ T cells from blood, cultured in vitro. This rearrangement joins TRBV11-2 to TRBJ1-1; D gene uncertain. The TCR originated in a human donor who had recovered from COVID-19. The CDR3 is CASSLWGREAFF. As DNA, the CDR3 is TGTGCCAGCAGCTTATGGGGAAGGGAGGCTTTCTTT.